This T cell receptor beta chain was obtained from a study of T-cell memory formation after mild COVID-19. As for the study in general: For the most part, TCR clusters were specific to one donor.

The CDR3 contains 14 residues. Trimming cost V 5 bases and J 5 bases, with 15 bases left between them. Each CDR3 protein is one row after TCRdb ran MiXCR on the 5' RACE reads. The sample lists about 560,000 distinct CDR3 sequences; roughly 17% were seen once. This clonotype was counted many times. Specimen: PBMCs or a T cell subset sorted from them (not recorded which). The origin of this receptor is an adult woman who had mild COVID-19 (a few samples of this study predate the infection). Cell type and time point are not known. This chain joins TRBV12-3 or TRBV12-4 and TRBJ1-2; no clear D. The CDR3 here is CASSTGLQSYGYTF. The CDR3 DNA reads as TGTGCCAGCAGTACGGGCCTCCAATCTTATGGCTACACCTTC.